This TCR beta chain was identified in a study of molecular identifiers for immune sequencing clone quantification. Sorting recovered naive CD8 T cells on a CD8+CD4-CCR7+CD45RA+ profile. Regarding the study as a whole: Effector cells had over 99% of their molecules in clones above 20 RNA copies, while naive cells had under 1%.

Libraries of bulk TCR were made by previously described methods (with listed TCR primers). One entry per CDR3 protein results from TCRdb running MiXCR on the PCR reads. The table records about half a million distinct CDR3 sequences, roughly 24% of them present only once. In this sample, this clonotype turned up a few times. The antigen is not known. The sequenced material came from naive CD8+ T cells from blood, with Jurkat cell RNA spiked in. Sample subset: FACS-sorted CD8+CD4-CCR7+CD45RA+ naive T cells. This receptor was obtained from a human donor in good health. Some libraries in this study had Jurkat cell RNA spiked in.

CDR3 residues: CASNQWGQLQETQYF. The CDR3 coding sequence is TGTGCCAGCAATCAGTGGGGACAGCTCCAAGAGACCCAGTACTTC. The chain has TRBV6-7 and TRBJ2-5, with TRBD1 matching over 7 bases. TRBV6-7 is assigned to the ORF class and has an uncertain function. The ends lost 7 bases at V and 1 base at J; junction bases unmatched: 9. This CDR3 has 15 amino acids.